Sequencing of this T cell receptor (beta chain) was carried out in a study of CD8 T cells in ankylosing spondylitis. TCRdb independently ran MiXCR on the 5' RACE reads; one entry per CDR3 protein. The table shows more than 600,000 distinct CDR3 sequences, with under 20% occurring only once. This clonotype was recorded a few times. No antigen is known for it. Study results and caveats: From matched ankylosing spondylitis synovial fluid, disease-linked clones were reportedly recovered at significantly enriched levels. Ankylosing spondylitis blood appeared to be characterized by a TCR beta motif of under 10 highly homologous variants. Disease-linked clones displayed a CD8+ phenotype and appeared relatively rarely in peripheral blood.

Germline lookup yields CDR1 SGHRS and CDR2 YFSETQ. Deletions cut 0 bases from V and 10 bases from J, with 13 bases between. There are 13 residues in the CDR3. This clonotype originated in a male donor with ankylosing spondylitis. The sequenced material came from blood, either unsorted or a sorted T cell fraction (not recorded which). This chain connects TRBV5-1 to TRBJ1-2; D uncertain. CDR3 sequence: CASSLVGPPPYTF. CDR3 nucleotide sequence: TGCGCCAGCAGCTTGGTTGGGCCTCCGCCCTACACCTTC.